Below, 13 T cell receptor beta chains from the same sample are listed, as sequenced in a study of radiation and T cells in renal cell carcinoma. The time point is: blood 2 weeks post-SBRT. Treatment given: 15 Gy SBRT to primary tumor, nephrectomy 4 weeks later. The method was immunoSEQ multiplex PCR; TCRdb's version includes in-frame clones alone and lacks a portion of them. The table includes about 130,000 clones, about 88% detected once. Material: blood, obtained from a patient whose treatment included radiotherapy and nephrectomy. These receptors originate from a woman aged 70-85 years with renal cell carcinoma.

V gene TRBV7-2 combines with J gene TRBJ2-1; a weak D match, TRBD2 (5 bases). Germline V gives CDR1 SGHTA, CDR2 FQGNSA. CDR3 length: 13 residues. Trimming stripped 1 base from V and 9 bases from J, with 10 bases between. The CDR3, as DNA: TGTGCCAGCAGCTTAGGCCCGGGGTTTGAGCAGTTCTTC. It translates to CASSLGPGFEQFF.

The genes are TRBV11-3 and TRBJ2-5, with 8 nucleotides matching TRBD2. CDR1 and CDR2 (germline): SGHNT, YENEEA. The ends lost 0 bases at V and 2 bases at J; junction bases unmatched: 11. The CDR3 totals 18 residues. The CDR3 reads CASSLEVFGTREQETQYF. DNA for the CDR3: TGTGCCAGCAGCTTAGAAGTGTTTGGGACTAGAGAGCAAGAGACCCAGTACTTC.

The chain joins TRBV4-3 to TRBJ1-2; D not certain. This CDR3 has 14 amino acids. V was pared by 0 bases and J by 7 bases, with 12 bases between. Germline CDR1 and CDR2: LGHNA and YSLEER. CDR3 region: CASSQEASSAGYTF. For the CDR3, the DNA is TGCGCCAGCAGCCAAGAAGCCAGCAGCGCTGGCTACACCTTC.

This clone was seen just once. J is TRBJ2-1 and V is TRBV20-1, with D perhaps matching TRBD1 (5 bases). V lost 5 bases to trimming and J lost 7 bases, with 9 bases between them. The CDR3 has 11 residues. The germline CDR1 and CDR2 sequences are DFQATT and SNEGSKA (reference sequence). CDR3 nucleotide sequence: TGCAGTGCTCGCAGGGTTAATGAGCAGTTCTTC. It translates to CSARRVNEQFF.

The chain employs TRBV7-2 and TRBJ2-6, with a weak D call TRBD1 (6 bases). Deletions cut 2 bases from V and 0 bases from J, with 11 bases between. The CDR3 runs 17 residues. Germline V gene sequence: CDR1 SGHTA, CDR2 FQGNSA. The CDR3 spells CASSLTGPPSGANVLTF. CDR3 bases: TGTGCCAGCAGCTTAACAGGGCCCCCCTCTGGGGCCAACGTCCTGACTTTC.

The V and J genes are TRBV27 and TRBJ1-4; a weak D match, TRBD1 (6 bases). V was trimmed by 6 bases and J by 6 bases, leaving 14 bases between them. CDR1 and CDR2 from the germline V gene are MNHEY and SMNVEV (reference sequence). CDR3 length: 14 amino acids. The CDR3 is CASRKTGVDEKLFF. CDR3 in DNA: TGTGCCAGCAGGAAGACAGGCGTCGATGAAAAACTGTTTTTT.

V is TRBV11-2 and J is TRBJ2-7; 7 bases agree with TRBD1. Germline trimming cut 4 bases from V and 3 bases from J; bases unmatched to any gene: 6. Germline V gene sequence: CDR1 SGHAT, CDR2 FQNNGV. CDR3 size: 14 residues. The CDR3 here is CASSWGQILYEQYF. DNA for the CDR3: TGTGCCAGCAGCTGGGGACAGATTCTCTACGAGCAGTACTTC.

CDR3 protein: CASSLAGETQYF. The CDR3 DNA sequence: TGTGCCAGCAGCTTAGCCGGAGAGACCCAGTACTTC. The chain joins TRBV11-3 to TRBJ2-5; no reliable D call. The CDR3 length is 12 residues. Germline V gene lookup returns CDR1 SGHNT and CDR2 YENEEA. V was pared by 1 base and J by 4 bases, with 4 bases between.

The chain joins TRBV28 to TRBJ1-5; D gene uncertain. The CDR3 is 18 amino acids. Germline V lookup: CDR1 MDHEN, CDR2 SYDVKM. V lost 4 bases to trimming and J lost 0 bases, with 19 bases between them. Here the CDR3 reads CASSSGLPRVPSNQPQHF. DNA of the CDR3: TGTGCCAGCAGTTCCGGACTGCCGAGGGTACCTAGCAATCAGCCCCAGCATTTT.

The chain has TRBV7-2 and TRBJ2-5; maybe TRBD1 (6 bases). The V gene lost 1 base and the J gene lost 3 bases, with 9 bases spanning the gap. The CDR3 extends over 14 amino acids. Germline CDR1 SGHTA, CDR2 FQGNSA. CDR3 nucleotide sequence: TGTGCCAGCAGCTTAGAGGGGGTAAAAGAGACCCAGTACTTC. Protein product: CASSLEGVKETQYF.

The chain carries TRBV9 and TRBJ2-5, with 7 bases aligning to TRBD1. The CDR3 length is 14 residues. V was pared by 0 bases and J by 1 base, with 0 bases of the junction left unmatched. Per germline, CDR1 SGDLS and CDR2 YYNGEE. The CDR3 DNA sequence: TGTGCCAGCAGCGTAGCAGGGGGCCAAGAGACCCAGTACTTC. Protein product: CASSVAGGQETQYF.

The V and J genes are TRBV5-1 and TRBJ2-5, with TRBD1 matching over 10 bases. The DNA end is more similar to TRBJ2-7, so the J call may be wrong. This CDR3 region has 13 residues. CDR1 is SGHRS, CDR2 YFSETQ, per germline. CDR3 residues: CASSTGTGDEQYF. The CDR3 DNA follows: TGCGCCAGCAGCACTGGGACAGGGGACGAGCAGTACTTC.

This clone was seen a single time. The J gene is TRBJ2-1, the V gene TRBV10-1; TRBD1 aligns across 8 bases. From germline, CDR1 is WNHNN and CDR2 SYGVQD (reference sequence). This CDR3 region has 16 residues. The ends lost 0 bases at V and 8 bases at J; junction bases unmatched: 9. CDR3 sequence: CASSESGRGRLDEQFF. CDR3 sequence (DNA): TGCGCCAGCAGTGAGTCGGGCAGGGGGCGGTTAGATGAGCAGTTCTTC.